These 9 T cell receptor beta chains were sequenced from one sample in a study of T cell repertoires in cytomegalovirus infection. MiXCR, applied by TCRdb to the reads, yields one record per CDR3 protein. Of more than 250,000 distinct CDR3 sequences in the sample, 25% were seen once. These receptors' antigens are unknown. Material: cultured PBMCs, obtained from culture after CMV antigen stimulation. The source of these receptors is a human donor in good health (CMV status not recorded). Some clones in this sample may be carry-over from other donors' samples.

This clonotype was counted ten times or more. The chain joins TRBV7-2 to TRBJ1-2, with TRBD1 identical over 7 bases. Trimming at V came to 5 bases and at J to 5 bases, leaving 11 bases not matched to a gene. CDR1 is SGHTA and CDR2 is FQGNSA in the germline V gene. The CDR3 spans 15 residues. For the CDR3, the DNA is TGTGCCAGCAGCACCGATCCCACAGGGGTATATGGCTACACCTTC. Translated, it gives CASSTDPTGVYGYTF.

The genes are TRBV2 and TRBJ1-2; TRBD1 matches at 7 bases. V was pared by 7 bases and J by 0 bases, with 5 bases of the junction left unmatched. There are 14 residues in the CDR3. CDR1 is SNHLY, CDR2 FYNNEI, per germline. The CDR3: CASKGTATNYGYTF. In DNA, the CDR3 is TGTGCCAGCAAAGGGACAGCTACTAACTATGGCTACACCTTC.

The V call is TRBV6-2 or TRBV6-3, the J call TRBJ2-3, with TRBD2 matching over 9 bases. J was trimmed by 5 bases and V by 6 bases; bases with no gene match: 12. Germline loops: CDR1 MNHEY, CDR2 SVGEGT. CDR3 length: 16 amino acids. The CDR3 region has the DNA TGTGCCAGCAGCCCCCTCTGGCTAGCGGGAAAAGATACGCAGTATTTT. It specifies CASSPLWLAGKDTQYF.

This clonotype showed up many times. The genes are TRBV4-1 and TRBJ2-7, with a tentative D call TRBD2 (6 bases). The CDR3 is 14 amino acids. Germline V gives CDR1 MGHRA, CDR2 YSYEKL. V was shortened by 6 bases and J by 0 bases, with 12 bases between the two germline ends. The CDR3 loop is CASRPTRFSYEQYV. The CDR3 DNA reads TGCGCCAGCAGGCCGACTAGGTTCTCCTACGAGCAGTACGTC.

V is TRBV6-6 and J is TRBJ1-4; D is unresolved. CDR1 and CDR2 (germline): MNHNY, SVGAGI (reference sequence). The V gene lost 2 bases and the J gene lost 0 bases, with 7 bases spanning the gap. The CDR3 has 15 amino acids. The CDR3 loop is CASSYLPATNEKLFF. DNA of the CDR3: TGTGCCAGCAGTTACCTCCCTGCAACTAATGAAAAACTGTTTTTT.

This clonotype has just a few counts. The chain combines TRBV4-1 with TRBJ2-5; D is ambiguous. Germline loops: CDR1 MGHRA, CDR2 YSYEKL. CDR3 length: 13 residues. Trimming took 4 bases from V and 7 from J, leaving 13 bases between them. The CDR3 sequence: CASSPWEWGTQYF. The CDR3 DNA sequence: TGCGCCAGCAGCCCTTGGGAATGGGGGACCCAGTACTTC.

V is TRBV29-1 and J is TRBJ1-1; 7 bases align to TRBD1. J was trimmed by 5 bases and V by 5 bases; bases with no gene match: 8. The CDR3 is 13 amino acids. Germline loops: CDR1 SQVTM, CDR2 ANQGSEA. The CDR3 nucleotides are TGCAGCGTTACGAACAGGGGCGGGACTGAAGCTTTCTTT. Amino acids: CSVTNRGGTEAFF.

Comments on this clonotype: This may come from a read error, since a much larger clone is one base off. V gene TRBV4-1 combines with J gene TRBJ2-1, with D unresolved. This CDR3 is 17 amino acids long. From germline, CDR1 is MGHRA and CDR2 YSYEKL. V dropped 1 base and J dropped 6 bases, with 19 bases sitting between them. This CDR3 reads CASSQVRWARNFNEQFF. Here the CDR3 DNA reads TGCGCCAGCAGCCAAGTTAGGTGGGCTAGAAATTTCAATGAGCAGTTCTTC.

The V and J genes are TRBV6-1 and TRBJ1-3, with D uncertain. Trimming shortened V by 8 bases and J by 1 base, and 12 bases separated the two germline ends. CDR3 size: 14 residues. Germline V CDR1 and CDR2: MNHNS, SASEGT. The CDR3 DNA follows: TGTGCCAGCGAAGCGTCCGGGTCTGGAAACACCATATATTTT. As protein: CASEASGSGNTIYF.